Listed below are T cell receptor beta chains from one sample, sequenced in a study of cytomegalovirus exposure and HLA in healthy donors. Generated by immunoSEQ multiplex PCR, the TCRdb table keeps only in-frame clones and is missing some. The sample table sets out roughly 64,000 clones. The sequenced sample was PBMCs. The receptors were sampled from a young woman in good health and CMV-seronegative. The conserved cysteine and the conserved F or W are not part of the CDR3 here.

>TRBV7-9
ASSLPTGPAPLYGYT
>TRBV7-6
ASSLLGLSETQY
>TRBV2
ASSLTSRSTDTQY
>TRBV6-1
ASSRQTGNTEAF
>TRBV15
ATSRDRGLNFNYGYT
>TRBV6-1
ASTLDSSYEQY
>TRBV28
ASSPWTGFEQY
>TRBV7-2
ASSLIAGGSYEQY
>TRBV7-8
ASSPRVVGAGELF
>TRBV25-1
ASSDGLSGNYGYT
>TRBV6-5
ASSYGRGATEAF
>TRBV29-1
SARGGNGRSYNEQF
>TRBV10-1
ASSADFVTEAF
>TRBV11-2
ASSPPGVGANVLT
>TRBV5-6
ASSYAEWQAF
>TRBV28
ASSPTGLAETQY
>TRBV25-1
ASSVGQSSYEQY
>TRBV19
ASGQTNQPQH
>TRBV7-8
ASSFGLAGLAKNIQY
>TRBV9
ASSLSGAQPQH
>TRBV19
ASSIGYEQY
>TRBV29-1
SVGQGESQPQH
>TRBV6-1
ASSESRNSPLH
>TRBV25-1
ASGSDRELETQY
>TRBV18
ASSPGTSVFGSYEQY
>TRBV30
AFTGLDMETQY